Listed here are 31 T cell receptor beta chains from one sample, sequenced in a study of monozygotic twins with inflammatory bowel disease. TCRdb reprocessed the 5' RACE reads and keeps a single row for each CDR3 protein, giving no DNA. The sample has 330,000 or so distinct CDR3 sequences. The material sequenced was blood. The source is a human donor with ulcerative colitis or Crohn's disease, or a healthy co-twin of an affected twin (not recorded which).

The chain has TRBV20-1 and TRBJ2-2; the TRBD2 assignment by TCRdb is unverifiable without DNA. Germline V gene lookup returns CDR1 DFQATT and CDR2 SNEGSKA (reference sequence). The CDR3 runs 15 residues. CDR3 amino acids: CSASRSSGGAGELFF.

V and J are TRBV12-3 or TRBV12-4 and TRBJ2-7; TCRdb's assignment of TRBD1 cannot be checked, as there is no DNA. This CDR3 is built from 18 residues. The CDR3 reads CASSSGQGASRSSYEQYF.

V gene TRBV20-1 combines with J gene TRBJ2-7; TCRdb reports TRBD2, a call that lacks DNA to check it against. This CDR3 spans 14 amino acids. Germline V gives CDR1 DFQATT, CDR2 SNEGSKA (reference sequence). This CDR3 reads CSAPLSGKVYEQYF.

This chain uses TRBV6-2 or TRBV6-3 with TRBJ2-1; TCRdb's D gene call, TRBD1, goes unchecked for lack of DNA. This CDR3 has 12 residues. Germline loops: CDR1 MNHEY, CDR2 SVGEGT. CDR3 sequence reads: CATTDRGNEQFF.

The CDR3 here is CASSLARQGGEQYF. This chain connects TRBV5-1 to TRBJ2-7; as DNA is missing, the TRBD1 call by TCRdb cannot be tested. The CDR3 extends over 14 amino acids. Germline CDR1 and CDR2: SGHRS and YFSETQ.

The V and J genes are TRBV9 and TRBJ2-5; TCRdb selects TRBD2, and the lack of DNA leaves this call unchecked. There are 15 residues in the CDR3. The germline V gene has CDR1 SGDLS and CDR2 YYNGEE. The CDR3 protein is CASSAAGRWEETQYF.

CDR3 loop: CASSTGSGGNQPQHF. The J gene is TRBJ1-5, the V gene TRBV18. The CDR3 runs 15 residues. Germline lookup yields CDR1 KGHSH and CDR2 LQKENI.

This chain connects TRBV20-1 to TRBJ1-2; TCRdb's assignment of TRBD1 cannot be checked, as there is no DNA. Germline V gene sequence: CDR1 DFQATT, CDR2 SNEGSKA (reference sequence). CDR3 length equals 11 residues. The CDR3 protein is CSAGTGNGYTF.

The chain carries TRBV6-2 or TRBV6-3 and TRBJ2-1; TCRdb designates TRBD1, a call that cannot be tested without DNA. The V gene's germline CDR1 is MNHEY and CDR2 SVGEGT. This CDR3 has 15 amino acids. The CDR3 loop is CASSYTGTGGSEQFF.

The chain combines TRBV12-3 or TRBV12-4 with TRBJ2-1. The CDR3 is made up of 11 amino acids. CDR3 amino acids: CASSSRYEQFF.

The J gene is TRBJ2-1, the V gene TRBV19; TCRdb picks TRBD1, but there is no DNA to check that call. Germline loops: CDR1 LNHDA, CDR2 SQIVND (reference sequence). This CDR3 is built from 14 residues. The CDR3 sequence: CACSRDRGINEQFF.

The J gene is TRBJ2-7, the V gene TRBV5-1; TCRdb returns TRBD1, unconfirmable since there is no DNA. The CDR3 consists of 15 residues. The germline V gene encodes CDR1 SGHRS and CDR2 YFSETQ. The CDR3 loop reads CASSLGPGQSYEQYF. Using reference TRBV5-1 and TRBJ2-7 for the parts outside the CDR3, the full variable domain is KAGVTQTPRYLIKTRGQQVTLSCSPISGHRSVSWYQQTPGQGLQFLFEYFSETQRNKGNFPGRFSGRQFSNSRSEMNVSTLELGDSALYLCASSLGPGQSYEQYFGPGTRLTVT.

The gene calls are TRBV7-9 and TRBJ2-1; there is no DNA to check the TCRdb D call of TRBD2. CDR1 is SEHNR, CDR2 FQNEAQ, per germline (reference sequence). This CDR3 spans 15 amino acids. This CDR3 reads CASSLRTSDGDEQFF.

This CDR3 is CAISGQGETQYF. This chain links TRBV10-3 with TRBJ2-5; the D gene TCRdb calls, TRBD1, cannot be checked with no DNA. Germline V CDR1 and CDR2: ENHRY, SYGVKD. The CDR3 has 12 amino acids.

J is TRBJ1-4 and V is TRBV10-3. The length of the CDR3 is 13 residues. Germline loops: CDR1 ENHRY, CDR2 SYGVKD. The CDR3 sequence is CAIRDIPNEKLFF.

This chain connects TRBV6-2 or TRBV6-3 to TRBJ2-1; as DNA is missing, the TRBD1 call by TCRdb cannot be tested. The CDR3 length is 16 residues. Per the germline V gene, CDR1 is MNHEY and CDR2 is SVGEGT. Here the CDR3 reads CASSSHRDRGFNEQFF.

The CDR3 loop reads CASSTLAKPYEQYF. The chain employs TRBV5-1 and TRBJ2-7. Germline CDR1 is SGHRS and CDR2 is YFSETQ. The CDR3 is made up of 14 amino acids.

CDR3 in amino acids: CASSLEFGPYGYTF. The chain recombines TRBV7-2 with TRBJ1-2. Germline loops: CDR1 SGHTA, CDR2 FQGNSA. This CDR3 is built from 14 residues. Full variable domain (rest looked up from reference TRBV7-2 and TRBJ1-2): GAGVSQSPSNKVTEKGKDVELRCDPISGHTALYWYRQSLGQGLEFLIYFQGNSAPDKSGLPSDRFSAERTGGSVSTLTIQRTQQEDSAVYLCASSLEFGPYGYTFGSGTRLTVV.

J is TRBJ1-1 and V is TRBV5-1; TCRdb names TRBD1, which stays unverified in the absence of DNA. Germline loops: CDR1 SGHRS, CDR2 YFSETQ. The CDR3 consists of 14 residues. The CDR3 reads CARSLEVRGTEAFF.

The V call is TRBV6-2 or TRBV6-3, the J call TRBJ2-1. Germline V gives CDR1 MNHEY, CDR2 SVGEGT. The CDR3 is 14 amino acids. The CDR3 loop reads CASSSKEAYNEQFF.

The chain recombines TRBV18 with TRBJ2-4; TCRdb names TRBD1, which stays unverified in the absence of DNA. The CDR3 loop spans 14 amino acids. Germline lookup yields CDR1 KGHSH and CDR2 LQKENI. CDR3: CASSPQQGRNIQYF.

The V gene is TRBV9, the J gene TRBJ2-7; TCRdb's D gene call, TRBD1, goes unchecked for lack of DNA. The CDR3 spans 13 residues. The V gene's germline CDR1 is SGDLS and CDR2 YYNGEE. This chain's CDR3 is CASSADPGGEQYF.

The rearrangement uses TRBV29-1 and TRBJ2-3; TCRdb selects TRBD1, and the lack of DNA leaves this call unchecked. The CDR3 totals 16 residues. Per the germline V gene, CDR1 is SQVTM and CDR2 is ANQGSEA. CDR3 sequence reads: CSAPPRDRGGSDTQYF.

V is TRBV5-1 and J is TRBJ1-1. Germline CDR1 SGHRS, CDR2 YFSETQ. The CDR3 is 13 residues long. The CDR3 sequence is CASNLQENTEAFF.

The CDR3 region is CASTPLLVADPYNEQFF. This chain connects TRBV12-3 or TRBV12-4 to TRBJ2-1; TCRdb's D gene call, TRBD1, goes unchecked for lack of DNA. The CDR3 sequence is 17 residues long.

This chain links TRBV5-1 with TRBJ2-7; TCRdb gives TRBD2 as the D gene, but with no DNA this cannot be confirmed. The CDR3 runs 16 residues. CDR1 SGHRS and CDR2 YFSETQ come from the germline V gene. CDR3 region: CASSMVGTRDLNEQYF.

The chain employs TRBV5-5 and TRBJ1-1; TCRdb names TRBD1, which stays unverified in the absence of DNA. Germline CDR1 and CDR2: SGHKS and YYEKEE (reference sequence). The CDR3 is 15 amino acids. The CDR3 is CASSSPGGGDTEAFF.

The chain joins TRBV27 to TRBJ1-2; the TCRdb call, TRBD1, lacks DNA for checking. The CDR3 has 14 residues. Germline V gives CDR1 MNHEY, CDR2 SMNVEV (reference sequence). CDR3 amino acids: CASSPTVLWYGYTF.

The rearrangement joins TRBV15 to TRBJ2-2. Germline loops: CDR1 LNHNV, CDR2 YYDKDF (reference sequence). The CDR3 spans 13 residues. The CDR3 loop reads CATEPENTGELFF.

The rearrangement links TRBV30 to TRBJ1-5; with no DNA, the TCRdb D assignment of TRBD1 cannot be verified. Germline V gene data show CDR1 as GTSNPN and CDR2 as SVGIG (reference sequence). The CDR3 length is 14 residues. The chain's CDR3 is CAWSVVRGRQPQHF.

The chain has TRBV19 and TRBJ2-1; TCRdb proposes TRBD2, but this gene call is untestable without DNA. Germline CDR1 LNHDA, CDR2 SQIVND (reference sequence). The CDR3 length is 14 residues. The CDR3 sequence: CASSIPGGPLEQFF.